This TCR beta chain derives from a study of T cell changes during pregnancy in multiple sclerosis. This table comes from immunoSEQ multiplex PCR, and its TCRdb copy is limited to in-frame clones, with some not included. Altogether around 30,000 clones are present, about 89% being singletons, with the ten largest covering approximately 6.9%. The CDR3 has 14 residues. The germline CDR1 and CDR2 sequences are SGHVS and FQNEAQ. Unmatched junction bases numbered 2, after V lost 5 bases and J lost 4 bases. The sequences come from CD8+ T cells from peripheral blood mononuclear cells, collected in the second trimester of pregnancy. This sequence originates from a female donor with multiple sclerosis, enrolled in a pregnancy study. The chain is built from TRBV7-8 and TRBJ2-2, with 9 nucleotides matching TRBD1. The CDR3 spells CASSPTGGTGELFF. For the CDR3, the DNA is TGTGCCAGCAGCCCGACAGGGGGCACCGGGGAGCTGTTTTTT. The full variable domain, rest sourced from reference TRBV7-8 and TRBJ2-2, is GAGVSQSPRYKVAKRGQDVALRCDPISGHVSLFWYQQALGQGPEFLTYFQNEAQLDKSGLPSDRFFAERPEGSVSTLKIQRTQQEDSAVYLCASSPTGGTGELFFGEGSRLTVL.